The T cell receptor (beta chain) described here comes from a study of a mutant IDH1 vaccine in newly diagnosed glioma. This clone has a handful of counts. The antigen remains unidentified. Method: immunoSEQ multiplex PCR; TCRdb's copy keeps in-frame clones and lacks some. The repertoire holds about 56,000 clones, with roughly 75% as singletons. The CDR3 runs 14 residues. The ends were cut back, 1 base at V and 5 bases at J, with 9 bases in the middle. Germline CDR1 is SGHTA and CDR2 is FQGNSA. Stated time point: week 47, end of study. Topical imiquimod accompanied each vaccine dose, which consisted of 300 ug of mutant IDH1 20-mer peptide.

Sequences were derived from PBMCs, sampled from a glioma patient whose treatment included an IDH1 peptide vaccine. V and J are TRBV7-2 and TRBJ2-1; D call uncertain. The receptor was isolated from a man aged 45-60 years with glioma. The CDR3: CASSLDGPHNEQFF. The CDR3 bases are TGTGCCAGCAGCTTAGACGGGCCTCACAATGAGCAGTTCTTC. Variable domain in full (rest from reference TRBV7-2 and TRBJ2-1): GAGVSQSPSNKVTEKGKDVELRCDPISGHTALYWYRQSLGQGLEFLIYFQGNSAPDKSGLPSDRFSAERTGGSVSTLTIQRTQQEDSAVYLCASSLDGPHNEQFFGPGTRLTVL.